The present entry profiles one T cell receptor (beta chain) with its context. Its antigen remains unknown. The entry originates in a study of T cells expressing NK-cell markers. About the research overall: In the group of eight sequenced donors, seven were HCMV-seropositive and one was seronegative. Regarding the study as a whole: It was still unclear whether expanded NKG2C+ T cell clones were HCMV specific.

The authors generated TCR beta cDNA through 5'RACE template switching with UMIs. TCRdb reanalyzed the 5' RACE reads and collapses them to one entry per CDR3 protein, without DNA. Recorded for this sample: around 470,000 distinct CDR3 sequences. Germline CDR1 MNHEY, CDR2 SVGEGT. The CDR3 length is 14 residues. The gene calls are TRBV6-2 or TRBV6-3 and TRBJ1-4. Specimen: blood T cells: a sorted CD56 or NKG2C T cell subset, CD4+ or CD8+ T cells, or bulk PBMC T cells (not recorded which). The origin of this receptor is a woman in her fifties or sixties in good health. The CDR3: CASSRRLGGEKLFF.